The 7 T cell receptor beta chains below come from one sample, sequenced in a study of blood T cell repertoires in COVID-19. The protocol was immunoSEQ multiplex PCR, while the TCRdb copy is restricted to in-frame clones and leaves out a portion. The sample contains about 140,000 clones, around 84% of which appear only once. The sequencing sample was made of peripheral blood. All receptors derive from a human donor with acute or convalescent COVID-19. The donor label of this sample is uncertain.

Turning to this clone: The sample holds other DNA sequences that translate to the same CDR3. The V and J genes are TRBV7-3 and TRBJ2-3; a weak D match, TRBD1 (5 bases). This CDR3 comprises 14 residues. CDR1 and CDR2 (germline): SGHTA, FQGTGA. Trimming took off 5 bases at V and 3 bases at J, with 12 bases between the two ends. Written as DNA, the CDR3 is TGTGCCAGCAGCCGCACCTCAGGGACAGATACGCAGTATTTT. Its translation is CASSRTSGTDTQYF.

The chain is built from TRBV5-1 and TRBJ1-3; D perhaps matches TRBD1 (5 bases). V was shortened by 0 bases and J by 2 bases, with 12 bases between the two germline ends. Per the germline V gene, CDR1 is SGHRS and CDR2 is YFSETQ. CDR3 length: 16 residues. The CDR3 reads CASSLAAGDTGNTIYF. DNA of the CDR3: TGCGCCAGCAGCTTGGCCGCGGGGGATACTGGAAACACCATATATTTT.

Only one count was recorded for this clone. The chain combines TRBV2 with TRBJ2-1; 7 nucleotides line up with TRBD2. Per germline, CDR1 SNHLY and CDR2 FYNNEI. After removal of 4 bases from V and 6 bases from J, the junction contained 3 bases not matched to a gene. This CDR3 spans 13 amino acids. Written as DNA, the CDR3 is TGTGCCAGCAGTGGGGGGGAGGGCAATGAGCAGTTCTTC. Residues: CASSGGEGNEQFF. Supplemented by reference TRBV2 and TRBJ2-1, the full variable domain reads EPEVTQTPSHQVTQMGQEVILRCVPISNHLYFYWYRQILGQKVEFLVSFYNNEISEKSEIFDDQFSVERPDGSNFTLKIRSTKLEDSAMYFCASSGGEGNEQFFGPGTRLTVL.

The gene calls are TRBV4-2 and TRBJ2-5; 10 nucleotides match TRBD2. Trimming cost V 0 bases and J 2 bases; bases outside gene matches: 3. The CDR3 runs to 16 residues. Germline V gene lookup returns CDR1 LGHNA and CDR2 YNFKEQ. The CDR3 sequence is CASSQDRAGGQETQYF. The CDR3 nucleotides read TGTGCCAGCAGCCAAGATCGAGCGGGAGGGCAAGAGACCCAGTACTTC.

This chain links TRBV13 with TRBJ2-1, with 10 bases identical to TRBD2. Germline lookup yields CDR1 PRHDT and CDR2 FYEKMQ (reference sequence). Trimming at V came to 5 bases and at J to 5 bases, leaving 6 bases not matched to a gene. The CDR3 extends over 15 amino acids. The CDR3 protein is CASSVLAGLDNEQFF. The DNA for the CDR3 is TGTGCCAGCAGCGTACTAGCGGGATTAGACAATGAGCAGTTCTTC.

The chain carries TRBV4-3 and TRBJ2-1; 9 nucleotides agree with TRBD2. The junction had 22 bases not matched to a gene; V was cut back by 0 bases and J by 4 bases. The CDR3 totals 22 residues. Germline V CDR1 and CDR2: LGHNA, YSLEER. The DNA for the CDR3 is TGCGCCAGCAGCCAAGATTCACCCCCGGGACTAGCTTCCCCAGGGCGGTACAATGAGCAGTTCTTC. Translating gives CASSQDSPPGLASPGRYNEQFF.

This clone showed up just once. V gene TRBV11-2 combines with J gene TRBJ2-3; tentative D call: TRBD2 (5 bases). V was shortened by 1 base and J by 0 bases, with 14 bases between the two germline ends. This CDR3 is built from 17 residues. CDR1 is SGHAT, CDR2 FQNNGV, per germline. The CDR3 region is CASSLVSGISSTDTQYF. In DNA form, the CDR3 reads TGTGCCAGCAGCTTAGTCTCCGGGATCTCGAGCACAGATACGCAGTATTTT.